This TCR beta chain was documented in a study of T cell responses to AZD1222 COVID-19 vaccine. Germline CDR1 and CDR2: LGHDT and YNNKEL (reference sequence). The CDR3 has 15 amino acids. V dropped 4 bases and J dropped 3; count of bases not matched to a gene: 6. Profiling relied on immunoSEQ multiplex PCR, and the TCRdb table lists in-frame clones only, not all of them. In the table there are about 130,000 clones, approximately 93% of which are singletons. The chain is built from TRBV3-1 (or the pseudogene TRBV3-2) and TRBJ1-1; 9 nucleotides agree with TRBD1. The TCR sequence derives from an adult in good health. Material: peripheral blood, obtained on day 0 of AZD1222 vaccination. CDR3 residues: CASSRGQGADTEAFF. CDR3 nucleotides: TGTGCCAGCAGCCGGGGACAGGGAGCCGACACTGAAGCTTTCTTT.